This is a list of T cell receptor beta chains from one sample in a study of blood T cell repertoires in COVID-19. This table comes from immunoSEQ multiplex PCR, and its TCRdb copy is limited to in-frame clones, with some not included. The sample holds about 33,000 clones; around 88% are singletons and the top ten take around 6.5%. The material sequenced was peripheral blood. The receptors derive from a human donor in a cohort sampled during active COVID-19. Each CDR3 is given with its conserved first and last residue. A D gene is named only where the DNA matches it firmly. Clone size is shown for a subset of rows, as once, few, many or a class of expanded clone.

CDR3 protein,CDR3 DNA,V gene,J gene,D gene,clone size
CASSFGPGGETQYF,TGCGCCAGCAGCTTCGGCCCAGGAGGAGAGACCCAGTACTTC,TRBV5-1,TRBJ2-5,-,-
CASSPSGREDEQFF,TGTGCCAGCAGCCCTTCCGGGAGGGAGGATGAGCAGTTCTTC,TRBV9,TRBJ2-1,TRBD2,-
CASSFDGGGHNEQFF,TGTGCCAGCAGCTTCGACGGTGGAGGCCACAATGAGCAGTTCTTC,TRBV7-3,TRBJ2-1,-,few
CASSAALGRGNTDTQYF,TGTGCCAGTAGTGCCGCGCTAGGGCGGGGAAACACAGATACGCAGTATTTT,TRBV19,TRBJ2-3,-,-
CASSVRGLASGVHEQYF,TGTGCCAGCAGCGTGAGGGGGCTGGCTAGCGGGGTCCACGAGCAGTACTTC,TRBV9,TRBJ2-7,TRBD2,-
CASSQDRQTYEQYF,TGCGCCAGCAGCCAAGACCGACAAACCTACGAGCAGTACTTC,TRBV4-1,TRBJ2-7,-,-
CASSIEAGDAYGYTF,TGTGCCAGTAGTATCGAGGCAGGGGACGCCTATGGCTACACCTTC,TRBV19,TRBJ1-2,-,-
CASSGIVNEQFF,TGTGCCAGCAGCGGAATAGTCAATGAGCAGTTCTTC,TRBV9,TRBJ2-1,-,-
CASSISRHEQYF,TGTGCCAGCAGTATATCTAGGCACGAGCAGTACTTC,TRBV6-6,TRBJ2-7,-,-
CASSGQGAIGELFF,TGTGCCAGCAGTGGACAGGGGGCGATCGGGGAGCTGTTTTTT,TRBV6-6,TRBJ2-2,TRBD1,-
CSGQLAGGETQYF,TGCAGCGGTCAACTAGCGGGAGGAGAGACCCAGTACTTC,TRBV29-1,TRBJ2-5,TRBD2,-
CASSRLADTQYF,TGTGCCAGCAGCCGACTAGCAGATACGCAGTATTTT,TRBV3-1/TRBV3-2,TRBJ2-3,-,-
CASRGQGAAGELFF,TGTGCCAGCAGGGGACAGGGGGCGGCCGGGGAGCTGTTTTTT,TRBV6-6,TRBJ2-2,TRBD1,once
CASSQGLRGGQETQYF,TGCGCCAGCAGCCAAGGACTAAGAGGGGGTCAAGAGACCCAGTACTTC,TRBV4-1,TRBJ2-5,-,-
CASSVGRLTDTQYF,TGCGCCAGCAGCGTGGGCAGACTCACAGATACGCAGTATTTT,TRBV5-1,TRBJ2-3,-,once
CASSNSGGAYNEQFF,TGTGCCAGTAGTAATAGCGGGGGGGCCTACAATGAGCAGTTCTTC,TRBV19,TRBJ2-1,TRBD2,-
CASSLPGGEQYF,TGTGCCAGCAGCTTGCCAGGGGGCGAGCAGTACTTC,TRBV5-4,TRBJ2-7,TRBD1,-
CASSLPGYLAVGGTGELFF,TGTGCCAGCAGCTTACCCGGGTACCTAGCAGTGGGTGGGACCGGGGAGCTGTTTTTT,TRBV11-2,TRBJ2-2,-,-
CSASPGLAGEVEQFF,TGCAGTGCTAGTCCGGGACTAGCGGGAGAGGTTGAGCAGTTCTTC,TRBV20-1,TRBJ2-1,TRBD2,-
CATSVHSARQETQYF,TGTGCCACCAGTGTCCATAGCGCTCGACAAGAGACCCAGTACTTC,TRBV24-1,TRBJ2-5,-,-
CASSGGRGRTVTNYGYTF,TGTGCCAGCAGCGGCGGCCGGGGAAGGACAGTGACTAACTATGGCTACACCTTC,TRBV13,TRBJ1-2,-,-
CASSFLPGLAPTGELFF,TGTGCCAGCAGCTTTTTACCGGGACTAGCGCCAACCGGGGAGCTGTTTTTT,TRBV7-2,TRBJ2-2,TRBD2,-
CASSPGQGLGNEQFF,TGTGCCAGCAGCCCCGGACAGGGTTTAGGCAATGAGCAGTTCTTC,TRBV5-6,TRBJ2-1,TRBD1,-
CASSPGFYEQYF,TGTGCCAGCTCACCGGGCTTCTACGAGCAGTACTTC,TRBV18,TRBJ2-7,-,-
CASSQDETGRQPQHF,TGCGCCAGCAGCCAAGATGAGACAGGGCGTCAGCCCCAGCATTTT,TRBV4-1,TRBJ1-5,TRBD1,-
CASSFSGRGGYEQYF,TGTGCCAGCAGCTTTAGCGGGAGAGGAGGCTACGAGCAGTACTTC,TRBV7-6,TRBJ2-7,TRBD2,-
CASSKLLADTQYF,TGTGCCAGCTCAAAACTTCTCGCAGATACGCAGTATTTT,TRBV18,TRBJ2-3,-,-
CASSYGTSGYEQYF,TGTGCCAGCAGTTACGGGACTAGCGGGTACGAGCAGTACTTC,TRBV6-5,TRBJ2-7,TRBD2,-
CASSQVTGQPQHF,TGTGCCAGCAGCCAAGTAACCGGTCAGCCCCAGCATTTT,TRBV3-1/TRBV3-2,TRBJ1-5,-,-
CASSPRRTTHLGDTQYF,TGTGCCAGCAGCCCCCGAAGGACTACTCACCTAGGAGATACGCAGTATTTT,TRBV7-2,TRBJ2-3,-,-
CASSAFTGALDYSNQPQHF,TGTGCCAGCAGTGCGTTTACAGGGGCCTTGGATTATAGCAATCAGCCCCAGCATTTT,TRBV2,TRBJ1-5,TRBD1,-
CATRRGVYEQYF,TGTGCCACCCGCAGGGGGGTCTACGAGCAGTACTTC,TRBV3-1/TRBV3-2,TRBJ2-7,-,-
CASSRSLTRGGVIGELFF,TGTGCCAGCAGCCGAAGCCTAACTCGCGGGGGGGTGATCGGGGAGCTGTTTTTT,TRBV3-1/TRBV3-2,TRBJ2-2,TRBD2,-
CASSPLGGTDHSPLHF,TGTGCCAGCAGTCCCCTAGGAGGGACCGATCATTCACCCCTCCACTTT,TRBV27,TRBJ1-6,-,-
CASSATGGLNNEQFF,TGTGCCAGCAGCGCGACAGGGGGCCTCAACAATGAGCAGTTCTTC,TRBV7-9,TRBJ2-1,TRBD1,-
CASSLQAASNYGYTF,TGTGCCAGCAGTTTGCAAGCGGCGTCTAACTATGGCTACACCTTC,TRBV28,TRBJ1-2,-,-
CASCPPREDQPQHF,TGTGCCAGCTGCCCTCCCCGGGAGGATCAGCCCCAGCATTTT,TRBV28,TRBJ1-5,-,-
CASSPGDIYEQYF,TGCGCCAGCAGCCCCGGGGACATCTACGAGCAGTACTTC,TRBV5-1,TRBJ2-7,-,-
CASSVTGGDTQYF,TGTGCCAGCAGCGTGACAGGAGGAGATACGCAGTATTTT,TRBV9,TRBJ2-3,-,-
CSARGLDGYTF,TGCAGTGCTAGGGGGCTCGACGGCTACACCTTC,TRBV20-1,TRBJ1-2,-,-
CASSFDTGTGEQYF,TGTGCCAGCAGTTTCGATACAGGGACGGGGGAGCAGTACTTC,TRBV28,TRBJ2-7,-,once
CSVGTSGYNEQFF,TGCAGCGTCGGGACTAGCGGCTACAATGAGCAGTTCTTC,TRBV29-1,TRBJ2-1,TRBD2,-
CASSPTGTGRSGELFF,TGTGCCAGCTCACCGACCGGGACAGGGCGATCCGGGGAGCTGTTTTTT,TRBV18,TRBJ2-2,TRBD1,-
CASSLGLAGDTQYF,TGTGCCAGCAGCCTAGGGCTAGCGGGGGATACGCAGTATTTT,TRBV6-5,TRBJ2-3,TRBD2,once
CASTEQGREGDTQYF,TGCGCCAGCACCGAACAGGGTCGGGAGGGCGATACGCAGTATTTT,TRBV4-1,TRBJ2-3,TRBD2,-
CASSYGTSGRLNEQFF,TGTGCCAGCAGTTACGGTACTAGCGGGAGATTAAATGAGCAGTTCTTC,TRBV6-2/TRBV6-3,TRBJ2-1,TRBD2,once
CAISGDRANQPQHF,TGTGCCATCAGTGGGGACAGGGCCAATCAGCCCCAGCATTTT,TRBV10-3,TRBJ1-5,TRBD1,-
CASSKRGHLQETQYF,TGTGCCAGCAGCAAGCGGGGACACCTCCAAGAGACCCAGTACTTC,TRBV11-1,TRBJ2-5,-,-